The following is a TCR beta chain sequence with its context. Germline V lookup: CDR1 GTSNPN, CDR2 SVGIG (reference sequence). The CDR3 is made up of 14 amino acids. V was trimmed by 0 bases and J by 6 bases, leaving 11 bases between them. The data originate from a study of blood T cell repertoires in COVID-19. Study-wide context: COVID-19 samples from acute and convalescent phases originated in the United States, Italy and Spain. PBMCs, B-cell-depleted T cells, or T cells were the source of the cDNA or gDNA that made up the material.

In the original processing: Amplifying reference gene primers gave estimates of nucleated cell counts. Produced via immunoSEQ multiplex PCR; TCRdb's table is partial and in-frame only. That table is the source of V, J and clone size, and D and trimming were worked out from the DNA. Here the sample spans 140,000 to 150,000 clones, 80% being singletons. The chain combines TRBV30 with TRBJ2-2; TRBD2 might be the D (5 bases). Sequenced input: peripheral blood. The source of this sequence is a man aged 65-85 years who had recovered from COVID-19. The CDR3 loop reads CAWSVGSSAGELFF. The CDR3, as DNA: TGTGCCTGGAGTGTGGGTAGTAGCGCCGGGGAGCTGTTTTTT.